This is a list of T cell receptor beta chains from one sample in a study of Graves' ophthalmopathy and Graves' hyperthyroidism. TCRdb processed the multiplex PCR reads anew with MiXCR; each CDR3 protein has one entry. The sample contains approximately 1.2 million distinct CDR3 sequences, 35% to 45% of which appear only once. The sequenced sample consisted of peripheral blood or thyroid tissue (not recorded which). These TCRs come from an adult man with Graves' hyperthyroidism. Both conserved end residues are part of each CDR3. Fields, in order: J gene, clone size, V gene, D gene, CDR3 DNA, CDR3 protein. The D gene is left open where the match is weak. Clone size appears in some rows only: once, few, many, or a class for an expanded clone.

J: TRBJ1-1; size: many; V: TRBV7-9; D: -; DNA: TGTGCCAGCAGCCAAAGACCCTTCCACACTGAAGCTTTCTTT; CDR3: CASSQRPFHTEAFF
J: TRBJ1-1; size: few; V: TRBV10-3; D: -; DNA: TGTGCCATCAGTGGACCCCCTGGCACTGAAGCTTTCTTT; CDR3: CAISGPPGTEAFF
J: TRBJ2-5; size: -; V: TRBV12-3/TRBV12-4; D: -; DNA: TGTGCCAGCAGTTTAAAAGACGGGAGCTACCAAGAGACCCAGTACTTC; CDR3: CASSLKDGSYQETQYF
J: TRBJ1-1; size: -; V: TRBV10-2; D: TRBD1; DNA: TGTGCCAGCAGAAGGGGACAGAACACTGAAGCTTCCTTT; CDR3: CASRRGQNTEASF
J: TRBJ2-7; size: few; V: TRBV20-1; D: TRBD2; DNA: TGCAGTGTCCCCGAAGCGACTAGCTGGAGCTCCTACGAGCAGTACTTC; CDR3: CSVPEATSWSSYEQYF
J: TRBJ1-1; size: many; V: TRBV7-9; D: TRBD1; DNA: TGTGCCAGCAGCGATTACAGGGGCGGCACTGAAGCTTTCTTT; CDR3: CASSDYRGGTEAFF
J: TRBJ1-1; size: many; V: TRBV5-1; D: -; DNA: TGCGCCAGCAGCTCCACGACAGGACGTTTTACCATGAACACTGAAGCTTTCTTT; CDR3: CASSSTTGRFTMNTEAFF
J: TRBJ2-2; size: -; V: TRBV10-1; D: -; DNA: TGCGCCAGCAGTGAGTCGGGGAGCGACACCGGGGAGCTGTTTTTT; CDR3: CASSESGSDTGELFF
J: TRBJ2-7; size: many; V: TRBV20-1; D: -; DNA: TGCAGTGCTAGTTCGAGCTCCTACGAGCAGTACTTC; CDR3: CSASSSSYEQYF
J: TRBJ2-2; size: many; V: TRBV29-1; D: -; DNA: TGCAGCGTTGGGTCTGGGACTTACACCGGGGAGCTGTTTTTT; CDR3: CSVGSGTYTGELFF
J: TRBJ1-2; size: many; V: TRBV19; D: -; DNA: TGTGCCAGTACCTCAGGGAGCTATGGCTACACCTTC; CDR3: CASTSGSYGYTF
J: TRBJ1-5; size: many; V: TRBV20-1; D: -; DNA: TGCAGTGCTAGATATCAGGGAATCAGCAATCAGCCCCAGCATTTT; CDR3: CSARYQGISNQPQHF
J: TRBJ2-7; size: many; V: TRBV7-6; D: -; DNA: TGTGCCAGCACCGAAGGGGCATCCCAAAACGAGCAGTACTTC; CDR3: CASTEGASQNEQYF
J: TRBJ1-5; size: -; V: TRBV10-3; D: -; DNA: TGTGCCATCAGTGAGTACGGCCGCGGGGTCAATCAGCCCCAGCATTTT; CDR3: CAISEYGRGVNQPQHF
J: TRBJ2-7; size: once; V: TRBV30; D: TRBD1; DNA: TGTGCCTGGGGCCGGACAGGGAAATACGAGCAGTACTTC; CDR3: CAWGRTGKYEQYF
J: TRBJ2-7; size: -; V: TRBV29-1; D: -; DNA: TGCAGCGTTGTTAAGGAGGGGGACGAGCAGTACTTC; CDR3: CSVVKEGDEQYF
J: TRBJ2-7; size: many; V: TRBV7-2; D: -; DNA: TGTGCCAGCAGCTTAGAATTTGGAAATTCCTACGAGCAGTACTTC; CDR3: CASSLEFGNSYEQYF
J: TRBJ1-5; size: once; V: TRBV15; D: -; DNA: TGTGCCACCAGCAGAGACGCAGGGTTTTACGAGCAGCATTTT; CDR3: CATSRDAGFYEQHF
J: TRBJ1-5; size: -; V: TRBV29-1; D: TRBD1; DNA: TGCAGCGTTGGTGAGGGGGCCGCTAAAGCCCAGCATTTT; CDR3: CSVGEGAAKAQHF
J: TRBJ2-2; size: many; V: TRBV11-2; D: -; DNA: TGTGCCAGCAGCGAGGAAGTTGGCGGGGAGCTGTTTTTT; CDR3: CASSEEVGGELFF
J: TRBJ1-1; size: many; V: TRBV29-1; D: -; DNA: TGCAGCGTTGAACGGGGAGTTGAAGCTTTCTTT; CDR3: CSVERGVEAFF
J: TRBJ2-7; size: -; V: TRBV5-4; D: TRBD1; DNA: TGTGCCAGCAGCCAAACCGGGACAGGAATTTACGAGCAGTACTTC; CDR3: CASSQTGTGIYEQYF
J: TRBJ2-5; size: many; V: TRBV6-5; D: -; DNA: TGTGCCACGGTTGGGGGGCGAGAGACCCAGTACTTC; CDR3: CATVGGRETQYF
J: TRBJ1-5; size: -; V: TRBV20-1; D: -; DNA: TGCAGTGCTAGACGCCGTTTTAGCAATCAGCCCCAGCATTTT; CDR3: CSARRRFSNQPQHF
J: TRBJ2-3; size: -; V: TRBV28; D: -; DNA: TGTGCCAGCAGTAGTGTCGGGGGATCTGTCACAGATACGCAGTATTTT; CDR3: CASSSVGGSVTDTQYF
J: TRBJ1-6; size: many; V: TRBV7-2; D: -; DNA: TGTGCCAGCAGCTTAATGGGGGTGGCTTATAATTCACCCCTCCACTTT; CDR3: CASSLMGVAYNSPLHF
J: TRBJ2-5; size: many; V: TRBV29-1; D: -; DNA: TGCAGCGTTGGACAGCAAGAGACCCAGTACTTC; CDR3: CSVGQQETQYF
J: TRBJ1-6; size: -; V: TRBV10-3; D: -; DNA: TGTGCCAGCAGGGGTCAGCTCAATTCACCCCTCCACTTT; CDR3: CASRGQLNSPLHF
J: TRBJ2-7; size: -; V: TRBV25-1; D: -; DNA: TGTGCCACACGAGGAGGGCGACTTCCCTACGAGCAGTACTTC; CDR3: CATRGGRLPYEQYF